The entry that follows covers one T cell receptor beta chain sequence. What it recognizes is unknown. The CDR3 length is 15 residues. Deletions cut 1 base from V and 5 bases from J, with 12 bases between. Germline V CDR1 and CDR2: SGHTA, FQGNSA. This specimen belongs to a study of memory CD4+ T cells and cytomegalovirus serostatus. Single viable CD3+CD4+CD8-CD45RO+ cells were sorted as the memory CD4+ T cells. CD4+ T cells were isolated by positive magnetic selection. Study-wide findings and caveats: CMV serostatus prediction reached median AUC approximately 0.95, or 0.91 with US-trained model. Of 150 to 200 reported CMV TCRbeta sequences, around 62 were found in memory CD4+ repertoires.

As originally analysed: Out-of-frame sequences were removed, leaving a few million distinct TCRbeta sequences. Produced via immunoSEQ multiplex PCR; TCRdb's table is partial and in-frame only. The V and J calls and the clone size are those of that table, but D and trimming were determined from the DNA. The sample lists more than 45,000 clones; 78% were seen once. The chain couples TRBV7-2 to TRBJ2-1; maybe TRBD1 (6 bases). The sequence was obtained from an adult in good health and CMV-seronegative. The source material was memory CD4+ T cells from blood. CDR3 sequence (DNA): TGTGCCAGCAGCTTAGGTAAGGGGGTCAACAATGAGCAGTTCTTC. It is translated as CASSLGKGVNNEQFF.